The TCR beta chain under discussion was sequenced for a study of cytomegalovirus exposure and HLA in healthy donors. Study conclusions and caveats: Reported performance of the classifier showed diagnosis of cytomegalovirus status with high specificity and sensitivity. In a later analysis, across HLA loci, associated TCR counts were highest for DRB1, lowest for HLA-C. Confirmation was obtained in vitro that a few CMV-associated chains are specific for CMV antigens.

Primers: 60 Vbeta forward and 13 Jbeta reverse. Produced via immunoSEQ multiplex PCR; TCRdb's table is partial and in-frame only. The sample lists 130,000 to 150,000 clones; 75% to 80% were seen once. This clone was found once. Its antigen is still unknown. Germline V lookup: CDR1 LNHNV, CDR2 YYDKDF (reference sequence). V was trimmed by 8 bases and J by 4 bases, leaving 15 bases between them. This CDR3 region has 13 residues. The clonotype originates from a man aged 40-49 years in good health and CMV-seropositive. The chain combines TRBV15 with TRBJ2-7, with D perhaps TRBD2 (6 bases). Sequenced: PBMCs. The CDR3 nucleotides read TGTGCCACCCGTAGATTTAGCGGATACGAGCAGTACTTC. Amino acids: CATRRFSGYEQYF.